This paragraph reports one T cell receptor beta chain. This CDR3 is 14 amino acids long. Germline-derived CDR1 and CDR2 are WNHNN and SYGVQD (reference sequence). V lost 3 bases to trimming and J lost 8 bases, with 14 bases between them. These data belong to a study of blood T cell repertoires in COVID-19. Study-level background: Sites across the United States, Italy and Spain contributed samples from acute and convalescent COVID-19. Nucleic acid was either cDNA or gDNA, and it came from T cells, B-cell-depleted T cells, or PBMCs.

As handled by the study authors: Reference gene primer amplification in the assay estimated nucleated cell counts. Only in-frame clones appear in the TCRdb table, and some are missing; sequencing was by immunoSEQ multiplex PCR. V and J calls and clone size follow that table, whereas D and trimming were derived from the DNA. The sample lists approximately 360,000 clones; 70% to 90% were seen once. The origin of this receptor is a man aged 40-50 years with acute or convalescent COVID-19. The sequencing input was peripheral blood. The rearrangement joins TRBV10-1 to TRBJ2-1; D is possibly TRBD2 (6 bases). Here the CDR3 DNA reads TGCGCCAGCAGTGAATCATCGGGGGAGGATGAGCAGTTCTTC. Its protein product is CASSESSGEDEQFF.